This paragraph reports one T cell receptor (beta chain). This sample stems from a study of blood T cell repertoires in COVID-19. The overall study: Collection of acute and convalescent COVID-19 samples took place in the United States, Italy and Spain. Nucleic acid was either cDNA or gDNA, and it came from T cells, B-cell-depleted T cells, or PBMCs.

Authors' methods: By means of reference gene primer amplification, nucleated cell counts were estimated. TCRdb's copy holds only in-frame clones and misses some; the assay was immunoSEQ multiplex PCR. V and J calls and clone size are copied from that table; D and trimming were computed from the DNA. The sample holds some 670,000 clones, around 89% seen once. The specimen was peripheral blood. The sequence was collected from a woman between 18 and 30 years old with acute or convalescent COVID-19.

CDR3: CASSLDRGSKKLFF. In nucleotides, the CDR3 is TGTGCCAGCAGTTTGGACAGGGGGAGTAAAAAACTGTTTTTT. The chain joins TRBV27 to TRBJ1-4; 10 bases align to TRBD1. Trimming at V came to 3 bases and at J to 9 bases, leaving 4 bases not matched to a gene. Germline CDR1 reads MNHEY; CDR2 reads SMNVEV (reference sequence). The CDR3 covers 14 residues.